Below are 9 T cell receptor beta chains sequenced from a single sample in a study of blood T cells in healthy people across ages. PCR was performed a second time for roughly 7 to 12 cycles using a sample-barcoded 5' primer and a J-beta primer mix. A single record per CDR3 protein comes from TCRdb applying MiXCR to the 5' RACE reads. The repertoire holds some 700,000 distinct CDR3 sequences, 22% seen once, with around a fifth in the top ten. Sequencing input: blood. The source is a man aged 70-80 years in good health.

The genes are TRBV4-1 and TRBJ2-2; D is perhaps TRBD2 (6 bases). CDR3 length equals 15 residues. Germline V gene lookup returns CDR1 MGHRA and CDR2 YSYEKL. With 0 bases removed from V and 4 bases from J, the gap between germline ends came to 9 bases. The CDR3 reads CASSQDGGTTGELFF. In DNA form, the CDR3 reads TGCGCCAGCAGCCAAGACGGCGGGACCACCGGGGAGCTGTTTTTT.

This clonotype was observed many times. The V call is TRBV20-1, the J call TRBJ2-5; 11 bases agree with TRBD2. This CDR3 contains 13 residues. The germline gives CDR1 DFQATT, CDR2 SNEGSKA (reference sequence). J gave up 3 bases and V 4 bases, and 1 base lay outside the gene matches. As DNA, the CDR3 is TGCAGTGCTACGACTAGCGGGGAAGAGACCCAGTACTTC. This encodes CSATTSGEETQYF.

This clonotype was picked up a small number of times. In DNA, the CDR3 is TGCAGTGCTAGATTCCGACGGGACTCCTACGAGCAGTACTTC. As protein: CSARFRRDSYEQYF. The chain is built from TRBV20-1 and TRBJ2-5, with D maybe TRBD2 (5 bases). The end of the DNA is better explained by TRBJ2-7, so the J call may be wrong. The germline CDR1 and CDR2 sequences are DFQATT and SNEGSKA (reference sequence). CDR3 length: 14 amino acids.

This clonotype has only a few counts. This chain connects TRBV20-1 to TRBJ1-1, with 7 bases identical to TRBD1. This CDR3 is 16 amino acids long. Germline loops: CDR1 DFQATT, CDR2 SNEGSKA (reference sequence). J lost 2 bases, V lost 1 base, and 10 bases had no gene match. The CDR3: CSARGNRGGPNTEAFF. The CDR3 DNA reads TGCAGTGCTAGAGGGAACAGGGGTGGTCCTAACACTGAAGCTTTCTTT.

Details on this clonotype: Without the conserved terminal phenylalanine or tryptophan, this CDR3 likely stems from a read error. V and J are TRBV12-3 or TRBV12-4 and TRBJ2-5; TRBD2 matches 7 bases. The V and J ends lost 3 bases and 11 bases, in that order; junction bases with no gene match: 9. The CDR3 is 13 amino acids. The CDR3 sequence: CASSFGGGEEQYV. The CDR3 bases are TGTGCCAGCAGTTTTGGCGGGGGAGAAGAGCAGTACGTC.

This chain joins TRBV20-1 and TRBJ2-2; weak D call: TRBD2 (5 bases). The ends were cut back, 3 bases at V and 5 bases at J, with 13 bases in the middle. The germline gives CDR1 DFQATT, CDR2 SNEGSKA (reference sequence). The CDR3 has 14 amino acids. For the CDR3, the DNA is TGCAGTGCTAGCCCGGAGACTAATACCGGGGAGCTGTTTTTT. This gives the protein CSASPETNTGELFF.

This clonotype appeared a few times. The chain combines TRBV7-2 with TRBJ2-3, with D possibly TRBD2 on 6 matching bases. Germline assignment: CDR1 SGHTA and CDR2 FQGNSA. The CDR3 is 16 residues long. V was clipped by 1 base and J by 1 base, with 12 bases between them. Written as DNA, the CDR3 is TGTGCCAGCAGCTTAGGCCTAGCGCTAGGCACAGATACGCAGTATTTT. Amino acids: CASSLGLALGTDTQYF. The variable domain in full, completed from reference TRBV7-2 and TRBJ2-3, reads GAGVSQSPSNKVTEKGKDVELRCDPISGHTALYWYRQSLGQGLEFLIYFQGNSAPDKSGLPSDRFSAERTGGSVSTLTIQRTQQEDSAVYLCASSLGLALGTDTQYFGPGTRLTVL.

This clonotype was seen a handful of times. The V and J genes are TRBV27 and TRBJ2-1; 10 nucleotides align to TRBD1. The germline gives CDR1 MNHEY, CDR2 SMNVEV (reference sequence). The CDR3 is 15 residues long. V lost 5 bases, J lost 9 bases, and 10 bases stayed unmatched. As DNA, the CDR3 is TGTGCCAGCAGTCCCGGGACAGGGGCAATGGGTGAGCAGTTCTTC. The encoded protein is CASSPGTGAMGEQFF.

The rearrangement uses TRBV7-9 and TRBJ2-5, with D unclear. The V end was cut by 5 bases, the J end by 4 bases, with 14 bases between. This CDR3 spans 14 amino acids. Germline V CDR1 and CDR2: SEHNR, FQNEAQ (reference sequence). In DNA form, the CDR3 reads TGTGCCAGCAGCACAAGTCCCCGGAGAGAGACCCAGTACTTC. The encoded protein is CASSTSPRRETQYF.